This T cell receptor beta chain was sequenced during a study of cytomegalovirus exposure and HLA in healthy donors. The PCR was carried out with 60 Vbeta primers and 13 Jbeta primers. Profiling relied on immunoSEQ multiplex PCR, and the TCRdb table lists in-frame clones only, not all of them. The sample data list tens of thousands of clones. This CDR3 is 17 amino acids long. V shed 4 bases and J 8 bases; nucleotides not matched to a gene: 9. The germline V gene encodes CDR1 SGHTA and CDR2 FQGNSA. What was sequenced was PBMCs. The gene calls are TRBV7-2 and TRBJ2-2; 14 nucleotides match TRBD2. This receptor was taken from a male donor in good health and CMV-seronegative. CDR3 region: CASSSGTSGSSGGELFF. CDR3 nucleotide sequence: TGTGCCAGCAGCTCAGGGACTAGCGGGAGCTCCGGGGGGGAGCTGTTTTTT.